The clone carrying this T cell receptor (beta chain) appeared a single time. Its antigen is unidentified. The data originate from a study of T cell responses to AZD1222 COVID-19 vaccine. Study-wide findings and caveats: Clonal diversity may have been underestimated, and the donors were mostly white British, with more females than males. Unmutated regions of variants are reportedly targeted by nearly half of spike-specific TCRs. Sampling that yielded the repertoires occurred only after the peak T cell response.

This CDR3 contains 14 residues. The germline V gene encodes CDR1 MDHEN and CDR2 SYDVKM. V lost 8 bases, J lost 0 bases, and 12 bases lay in between. Assay used: immunoSEQ multiplex PCR; TCRdb lists only in-frame clones, some missing. Altogether some 150,000 clones are present, roughly 90% being singletons, with the ten largest covering 2.5% to 4%. The chain has TRBV28 and TRBJ2-3; D uncertain. The material sequenced was peripheral blood, taken 28 days after the second AZD1222 dose. The TCR was taken from an adult who received the AZD1222 COVID-19 vaccine. CDR3 loop: CASADPTSTDTQYF. CDR3 sequence (DNA): TGTGCCAGCGCGGACCCTACTAGCACAGATACGCAGTATTTT.